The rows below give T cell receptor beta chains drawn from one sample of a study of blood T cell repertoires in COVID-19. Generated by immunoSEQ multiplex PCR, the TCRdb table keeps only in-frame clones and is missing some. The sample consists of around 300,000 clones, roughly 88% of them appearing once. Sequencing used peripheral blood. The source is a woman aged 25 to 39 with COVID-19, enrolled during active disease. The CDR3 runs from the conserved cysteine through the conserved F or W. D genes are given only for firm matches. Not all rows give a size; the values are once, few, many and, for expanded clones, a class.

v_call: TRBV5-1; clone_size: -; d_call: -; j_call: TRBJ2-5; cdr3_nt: TGCGCCAGCAGCACCGGGACAAATTATGGGACCCAGTACTTC; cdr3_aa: CASSTGTNYGTQYF
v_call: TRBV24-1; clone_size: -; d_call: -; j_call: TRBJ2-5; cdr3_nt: TGTGCCACCAGTGATTTACCTCGGGAGACCCAGTACTTC; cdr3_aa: CATSDLPRETQYF
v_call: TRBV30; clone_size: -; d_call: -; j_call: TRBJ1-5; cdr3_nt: TGTGCCTGGAGTGTACGGAGGGGAGGTGTTGATCAGCCCCAGCATTTT; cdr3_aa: CAWSVRRGGVDQPQHF
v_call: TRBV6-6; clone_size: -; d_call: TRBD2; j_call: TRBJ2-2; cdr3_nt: TGTGCCAGCACCTCACCGGGACTAGCGTCTCCCGGGGAGCTGTTTTTT; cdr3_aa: CASTSPGLASPGELFF
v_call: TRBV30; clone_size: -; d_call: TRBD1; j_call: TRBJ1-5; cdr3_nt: TGTGCCTGGAGTCCCGGGACAGGGATCCAGCCCCAGCATTTT; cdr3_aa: CAWSPGTGIQPQHF
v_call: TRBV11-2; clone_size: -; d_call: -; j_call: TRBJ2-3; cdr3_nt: TGTGCCAGCAGCTTAGATCTGGGGGCCCGCACAGATACGCAGTATTTT; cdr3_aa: CASSLDLGARTDTQYF
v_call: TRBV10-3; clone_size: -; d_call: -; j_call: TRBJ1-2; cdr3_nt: TGTGCCATCAGTGAAAGACAGGTTTCAATCTATGGCTACACCTTC; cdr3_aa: CAISERQVSIYGYTF
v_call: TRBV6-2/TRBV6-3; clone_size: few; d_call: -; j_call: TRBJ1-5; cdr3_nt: TGTGCCAGCAGTTTGTCACACCAGCCCCAGCATTTT; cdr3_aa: CASSLSHQPQHF
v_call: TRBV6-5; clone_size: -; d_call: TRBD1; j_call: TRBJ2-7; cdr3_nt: TGTGCCAGTCTTATGACAGGGGTGTCCTACGAGCAGTACTTC; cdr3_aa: CASLMTGVSYEQYF
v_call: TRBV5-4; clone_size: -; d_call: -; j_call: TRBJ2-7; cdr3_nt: TGTGCCAGCAGGCCAGGTGGAGGAGCGGCGGGCGAGCAGTACTTC; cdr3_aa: CASRPGGGAAGEQYF
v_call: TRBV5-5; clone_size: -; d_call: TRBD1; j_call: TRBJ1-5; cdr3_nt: TGTGCCAGCAGCTACGGGACAGGGGAATGGAGGATAAGCAATCAGCCCCAGCATTTT; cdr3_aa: CASSYGTGEWRISNQPQHF
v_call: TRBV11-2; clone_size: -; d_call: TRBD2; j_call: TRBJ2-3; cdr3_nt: TGTGCCAGCAGCAACCACTTAGGAACTAGCGGGAGCATCGCAGATACGCAGTATTTT; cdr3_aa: CASSNHLGTSGSIADTQYF
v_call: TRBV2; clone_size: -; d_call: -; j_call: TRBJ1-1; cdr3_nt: TGTGCCAGCAGTGTTACAGCGAACACTGAAGCTTTCTTT; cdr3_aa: CASSVTANTEAFF